A single sample gave rise to the 4 T cell receptor beta chains below, sequenced in a study of cytomegalovirus exposure and HLA in healthy donors. The PCR used 60 Vbeta and 13 Jbeta primers. Assay used: immunoSEQ multiplex PCR; TCRdb lists only in-frame clones, some missing. Among 200,000 or so clones listed, roughly 80% were seen once. Sequencing was carried out using PBMCs. The receptors originated from a male donor in good health and CMV-seropositive.

The gene calls are TRBV6-5 and TRBJ2-7; D might be TRBD2 (5 bases). The CDR3 spans 14 residues. V lost 7 bases and J lost 2, with 15 bases in between. Germline CDR1 MNHEY, CDR2 SVGAGI. The CDR3 sequence is CASTPQSGPYEQYF. The CDR3 DNA sequence: TGTGCCAGCACCCCACAAAGCGGACCCTACGAGCAGTACTTC.

The V and J genes are TRBV11-2 and TRBJ2-7; no definite D call. Germline V gives CDR1 SGHAT, CDR2 FQNNGV. Deletions cut 0 bases from V and 2 bases from J, with 11 bases between. The CDR3 spans 15 residues. CDR3 nucleotides: TGTGCCAGCAGCTTAGACGACACCGTCCCCTACGAGCAGTACTTC. This sequence encodes CASSLDDTVPYEQYF. Looking up the rest from reference TRBV11-2 and TRBJ2-7 gives the full variable domain: EAGVAQSPRYKIIEKRQSVAFWCNPISGHATLYWYQQILGQGPKLLIQFQNNGVVDDSQLPKDRFSAERLKGVDSTLKIQPAKLEDSAVYLCASSLDDTVPYEQYFGPGTRLTVT.

The gene calls are TRBV5-1 and TRBJ2-2; D gene unclear. Germline CDR1 reads SGHRS; CDR2 reads YFSETQ. This CDR3 has 13 residues. Trimming removed 1 base at V and 4 bases at J, with 5 bases between. CDR3 DNA: TGCGCCAGCAGCTTGACGGGCACCGGGGAGCTGTTTTTT. Its translation: CASSLTGTGELFF.

In DNA form, the CDR3 reads TGTGCCAGCGGGACAGGGGGCCTAGAGACCCAGTACTTC. It specifies CASGTGGLETQYF. The V gene is TRBV6-5, the J gene TRBJ2-7; 12 bases fit TRBD1. The J call may be incorrect, as the DNA end agrees better with TRBJ2-5. The CDR3 is 13 residues long. Germline V lookup: CDR1 MNHEY, CDR2 SVGAGI.